Each of the 18 T cell receptor beta chains below was sequenced from the same sample in a study of blood T cell repertoires in COVID-19. TCRdb keeps only in-frame clones here, not all; method: immunoSEQ multiplex PCR. The sample lists about 260,000 clones; about 91% were seen once. Sample: PBMCs or T cells enriched from blood (not recorded which). These receptor sequences come from a woman aged 40 to 55 with acute COVID-19.

About this clone: At one boundary the junction diverges from the germline segment, which might be a read error. V and J are TRBV4-1 and TRBJ2-1; 9 nucleotides agree with TRBD1. The CDR3 covers 15 residues. Germline lookup yields CDR1 MGHRA and CDR2 YSYEKL. CDR3 bases: TGCACCAGCAGCCCGGGACAGGGATGGATGAATGAGCAGTTCTTC. Translation gives CTSSPGQGWMNEQFF.

The genes are TRBV7-2 and TRBJ1-2; tentative D call: TRBD1 (6 bases). The CDR3 spans 13 residues. Trimming stripped 5 bases from V and 8 bases from J, with 15 bases between. Looked up from germline, CDR1 is SGHTA and CDR2 is FQGNSA. CDR3 coding DNA: TGTGCCAGCAGCCCCCCACACAGGGAGGGCTACACCTTC. Translating gives CASSPPHREGYTF. Supplemented by reference TRBV7-2 and TRBJ1-2, the full variable domain reads GAGVSQSPSNKVTEKGKDVELRCDPISGHTALYWYRQSLGQGLEFLIYFQGNSAPDKSGLPSDRFSAERTGGSVSTLTIQRTQQEDSAVYLCASSPPHREGYTFGSGTRLTVV.

The chain joins TRBV5-4 to TRBJ2-2; no reliable D call. This CDR3 has 15 amino acids. Germline CDR1 is SGHNT and CDR2 is YYREEE (reference sequence). The germline V and J ends were trimmed by 3 bases and 2 bases, with 11 bases remaining between them. The CDR3 bases are TGTGCCAGCAGCTCTCCGGGTTCTAACACCGGGGAGCTGTTTTTT. Encoded protein: CASSSPGSNTGELFF.

The rearrangement joins TRBV6-5 to TRBJ2-7, with D tentatively TRBD1 (5 bases). Germline V CDR1 and CDR2: MNHEY, SVGAGI. The CDR3 totals 13 residues. With 6 bases removed from V and 1 base from J, the gap between germline ends came to 10 bases. CDR3 bases: TGTGCCAGCAGGACAGTTTCGTCCTACGAGCAGTACTTC. Translated, it gives CASRTVSSYEQYF.

The chain joins TRBV2 to TRBJ1-1, with D possibly TRBD1 on 6 matching bases. The CDR3 sequence is 13 residues long. The germline CDR1 and CDR2 sequences are SNHLY and FYNNEI. Trimming left V 5 bases short and J 1 base short, with 8 bases between. The CDR3: CASSKGQNTEAFF. CDR3 DNA sequence: TGTGCCAGCAGTAAGGGACAGAACACTGAAGCTTTCTTT.

The chain joins TRBV7-6 to TRBJ2-1; 8 positions agree with TRBD2. This CDR3 comprises 16 residues. Per the germline V gene, CDR1 is SGHVS and CDR2 is FNYEAQ. The V segment lost 5 bases and the J segment 1 base; nucleotides outside the gene matches: 7. The DNA for the CDR3 is TGTGCCAGCAGCCTAAGGACTAGCCGTTCCTACAATGAGCAGTTCTTC. As protein: CASSLRTSRSYNEQFF.

This clone was observed a handful of times. This chain links TRBV6-5 with TRBJ2-7; 10 bases align to TRBD1. The CDR3 loop spans 15 amino acids. J lost 3 bases, V lost 6 bases, and 8 bases had no gene match. From germline, CDR1 is MNHEY and CDR2 SVGAGI. The CDR3 coding sequence is TGTGCCAGCAGGCGCGGGACAGGGGACGTCTACGAGCAGTACGTC. Translation: CASRRGTGDVYEQYV.

The J gene is TRBJ2-3, the V gene TRBV6-9; no clear D. This CDR3 is built from 14 residues. Germline-derived CDR1 and CDR2 are MNHGY and SVAAGI. The ends were cut back, 6 bases at V and 0 bases at J, with 10 bases in the middle. Here the CDR3 DNA reads TGTGCCAGCAGCCAAGACGGGAGCACAGATACGCAGTATTTT. As protein: CASSQDGSTDTQYF.

V and J are TRBV27 and TRBJ1-5, with a possible D match to TRBD1 (6 bases). V was trimmed by 5 bases and J by 2 bases, leaving 22 bases between them. Germline V gives CDR1 MNHEY, CDR2 SMNVEV (reference sequence). There are 18 residues in the CDR3. CDR3 loop: CASSPQHRDIWGNQPQHF. The CDR3 coding sequence is TGTGCCAGCAGTCCCCAGCACCGGGACATCTGGGGCAATCAGCCCCAGCATTTT.

This clone has a single count. V and J are TRBV5-1 and TRBJ1-4; D not certain. Germline V gene lookup returns CDR1 SGHRS and CDR2 YFSETQ. The V gene lost 0 bases and the J gene lost 4 bases, with 7 bases spanning the gap. CDR3 length: 14 amino acids. This chain's CDR3 is CASSLGGVNEKLFF. The CDR3 DNA reads as TGCGCCAGCAGCTTGGGTGGAGTTAATGAAAAACTGTTTTTT.

The chain recombines TRBV9 with TRBJ2-1; 11 positions agree with TRBD1. The length of the CDR3 is 14 residues. V was clipped by 4 bases and J by 7 bases; unmatched bases: 4. CDR1 and CDR2 from the germline V gene are SGDLS and YYNGEE. Here the CDR3 DNA reads TGTGCCAGCAGCCCCGGACAGGGGGCAAATGAGCAGTTCTTC. This gives the protein CASSPGQGANEQFF.

The V and J genes are TRBV15 and TRBJ2-2, with 8 bases aligning to TRBD2. After removal of 0 bases from V and 0 bases from J, the junction contained 9 bases not matched to a gene. The germline gives CDR1 LNHNV, CDR2 YYDKDF (reference sequence). The CDR3 loop spans 19 amino acids. CDR3 sequence (DNA): TGTGCCACCAGCAGAGATCGTGGTAGCGGGACACCGAACACCGGGGAGCTGTTTTTT. It specifies CATSRDRGSGTPNTGELFF.

This clone has only one observation. The chain carries TRBV19 and TRBJ2-3, with TRBD2 identical over 7 bases. Trimming took 2 bases from V and 5 from J; bases not matched to a gene: 16. Germline values: CDR1 LNHDA, CDR2 SQIVND (reference sequence). The CDR3 has 18 residues. CDR3 nucleotide sequence: TGTGCCAGTAGTATAAGGCCTAGCGGCCCCCCGCAGGAAGATACGCAGTATTTT. Protein product: CASSIRPSGPPQEDTQYF.

This chain links TRBV18 with TRBJ2-7; TRBD1 matches at 9 bases. Germline assignment: CDR1 KGHSH and CDR2 LQKENI. The trim removed 2 bases at V and 6 bases at J, leaving 2 bases unmatched. The CDR3 extends over 13 amino acids. This CDR3 reads CASSPKGQGEQYF. DNA of the CDR3: TGTGCCAGCTCACCAAAGGGACAGGGCGAGCAGTACTTC. The full variable domain, rest sourced from reference TRBV18 and TRBJ2-7, is NAGVMQNPRHLVRRRGQEARLRCSPMKGHSHVYWYRQLPEEGLKFMVYLQKENIIDESGMPKERFSAEFPKEGPSILRIQQVVRGDSAAYFCASSPKGQGEQYFGPGTRLTVT.

The chain combines TRBV6-4 with TRBJ1-2, with TRBD1 identical over 8 bases. CDR3 length: 16 residues. Unmatched junction bases numbered 14, after V lost 3 bases and J lost 8 bases. CDR1 is MRHNA and CDR2 is SNTAGT in the germline V gene. CDR3 residues: CASSETPGTGRVGYTF. DNA for the CDR3: TGTGCCAGCAGTGAGACCCCCGGGACAGGAAGGGTGGGCTACACCTTC.

V is TRBV19 and J is TRBJ1-2; a weak D match, TRBD1 (5 bases). The CDR3 spans 13 residues. Between the trimmed V and J ends, which lost 6 bases and 2 bases, there was a span of 10 bases. The germline gives CDR1 LNHDA, CDR2 SQIVND (reference sequence). Here the CDR3 DNA reads TGTGCCAGTAGCAGGGAAACAAACTATGGCTACACCTTC. It yields the protein CASSRETNYGYTF.

The gene calls are TRBV5-1 and TRBJ1-6; 10 nucleotides match TRBD1. V shed 2 bases, J shed 9 bases, and the junction held 2 bases outside the gene matches. The CDR3 spans 14 residues. The germline V gene has CDR1 SGHRS and CDR2 YFSETQ. The CDR3 nucleotides read TGCGCCAGCAGCTTAGGGACAGGGGCTTCACCCCTCCACTTT. Protein: CASSLGTGASPLHF.

V and J are TRBV24-1 and TRBJ1-2; D uncertain. The CDR3 runs 13 residues. Germline CDR1 reads KGHDR; CDR2 reads SFDVKD. Trimming cost V 4 bases and J 4 bases, with 9 bases left between them. CDR3 in amino acids: CATSDPSRYGYTF. DNA for the CDR3: TGTGCCACCAGTGACCCCTCCCGCTATGGCTACACCTTC.